This T cell receptor beta chain emerged from a study of blood T cell repertoires in COVID-19. Overall study context: The United States, Italy and Spain provided the acute and convalescent COVID-19 samples.

This clone showed up just once. Patients from Seattle were sampled longitudinally, starting during active infection. This CDR3 contains 12 residues. CDR1 and CDR2 from the germline V gene are MNHEY and SVGAGI. With 7 bases removed from V and 7 bases from J, the gap between germline ends came to 11 bases. The data were produced by immunoSEQ multiplex PCR, yet TCRdb's version contains in-frame clones alone and is incomplete. Among under 200,000 clones listed, around 87% were seen once. The rearrangement uses TRBV6-5 and TRBJ1-5; tentative D call: TRBD1 (5 bases). The sequence derives from a woman aged 70 to 79 with COVID-19, enrolled during active disease. The sample comprised peripheral blood. CDR3 region: CASTMGGQPQHF. The CDR3 region has the DNA TGTGCCAGCACCATGGGGGGGCAGCCCCAGCATTTT.